Detailed here is one T cell receptor beta chain. Its target is unknown. These data belong to a study of T cell repertoires in cytomegalovirus infection. TCRdb recomputed calls from the reads with MiXCR, one row per CDR3 protein. In the table there are around 430,000 distinct CDR3 sequences, more than 40% of which are singletons. V lost 2 bases and J lost 4, with 12 bases in between. The CDR3 has 14 residues. The V gene's germline CDR1 is SGHTA and CDR2 FQGNSA. The receptor was isolated from a human donor in good health (CMV status not recorded). Some clones in this sample may be carry-over from other donors' samples. This chain links TRBV7-2 with TRBJ2-7; D may match TRBD1 or TRBD2 (7 bases each). This specimen was cultured PBMCs, taken from culture after CMV antigen stimulation. DNA of the CDR3: TGTGCCAGCAGCTTACTTCAGGGGGGGTACGAGCAGTACTTC. It translates to CASSLLQGGYEQYF.